This TCR beta chain appears in the sequencing data of a study of T and B cells in COVID-19 patients. Across the whole study: Blood was sampled from COVID-19 patients who were either actively infected or recovered. At median age about 37 years, recovered patients were younger than active-infection patients at about 67. Comorbidities linked to unfavorable COVID-19 outcome were present in nine tenths of the roughly 20 active-infection patients.

Multiplex PCR with BIOMED2 TRB-A/B primer pools amplified TRB rearrangements. TCRdb reprocessed the multiplex PCR reads via MiXCR and lists one record per CDR3 protein. Counted here are 20,000 or so distinct CDR3 sequences, over 25% occurring once; the ten biggest clones make up approximately 3%. A note on this clonotype: Its antigen is still unknown.

From blood, about 220-500 ng of genomic DNA served as TRB template. The V and J ends lost 4 bases and 1 base respectively, with 9 bases between them. Germline loops: CDR1 SGHNT, CDR2 YYREEE (reference sequence). The CDR3 runs to 14 residues. Study-level results: Active COVID-19 showed highly clonal TRB repertoires; recovery showed diversity and richness above healthy donors.

Sequencing was performed on blood. V and J are TRBV5-4 and TRBJ2-4; no reliable D call. The TCR sequence derives from a human donor who had recovered from COVID-19. CDR3 sequence reads: CASSPASAKNIQYF. The DNA of the CDR3 is TGTGCCAGCAGCCCAGCGTCGGCCAAAAACATTCAGTACTTC. The full variable domain, its missing parts supplied by reference TRBV5-4 and TRBJ2-4, is ETGVTQSPTHLIKTRGQQVTLRCSSQSGHNTVSWYQQALGQGPQFIFQYYREEENGRGNFPPRFSGLQFPNYSSELNVNALELDDSALYLCASSPASAKNIQYFGAGTRLSVL.